The 14 T cell receptor beta chains given below trace back to one sample, sequenced in a study of blood T cell repertoires in COVID-19 (dated by TCRdb to between 2020 and 2021). Library prep was done by the immunoSEQ multiplex PCR assay. TCRdb carries this immuneACCESS record with in-frame sequences only. Its versions omit some clonotypes, under half of them owing to an unresolved V gene in the studies checked, with the rest unexplained. Here the sample has roughly 240,000 clones; roughly four fifths occur a single time. 1.5% to 2% of the sample lies in the top ten. The sequencing sample was made of peripheral blood. Receptors were obtained from a woman of 80 years or more with acute or convalescent COVID-19.

CDR3 in amino acids: CSVEQGRVTHTEAFF. In DNA, the CDR3 is TGCAGCGTTGAACAGGGGAGGGTTACTCACACTGAAGCTTTCTTT. J is TRBJ1-1 and V is TRBV29-1; possibly TRBD1 for D (6 bases). V lost 2 bases and J 3 bases, leaving 16 bases between the germline ends. The V gene's germline CDR1 is SQVTM and CDR2 ANQGSEA. The CDR3 runs to 15 residues.

The J gene is TRBJ1-1, the V gene TRBV7-9; 7 nucleotides agree with TRBD1. This CDR3 has 13 residues. Germline V gene data show CDR1 as SEHNR and CDR2 as FQNEAQ (reference sequence). Losses at the gene ends were 3 bases for V and 5 bases for J; bases not matched to a gene: 3. CDR3 protein: CASSFQGVTEAFF. The CDR3 coding sequence is TGTGCCAGCAGCTTTCAGGGGGTTACTGAAGCTTTCTTT. Based on the CDR3 plus reference TRBV7-9 and TRBJ1-1, the full variable domain is DTGVSQNPRHKITKRGQNVTFRCDPISEHNRLYWYRQTLGQGPEFLTYFQNEAQLEKSRLLSDRFSAERPKGSFSTLEIQRTEQGDSAMYLCASSFQGVTEAFFGQGTRLTVV.

The sample holds one count of this clone. The J gene is TRBJ1-2, the V gene TRBV27; D is perhaps TRBD1 (5 bases). Germline loops: CDR1 MNHEY, CDR2 SMNVEV (reference sequence). The CDR3 covers 12 residues. With 6 bases removed from V and 8 bases from J, the gap between germline ends came to 13 bases. The CDR3 is CASRAGLRGYTF. In DNA form, the CDR3 reads TGTGCCAGCAGAGCGGGACTAAGAGGCTACACCTTC.

DNA of the CDR3: TGTGCCAGTAGTATTGCCAGGGTCGCCGGGGAGCTGTTTTTT. As protein: CASSIARVAGELFF. J is TRBJ2-2 and V is TRBV19; D possibly corresponds to TRBD1 (5 bases). The V and J ends lost 3 bases and 6 bases respectively, with 11 bases between them. Germline V gene sequence: CDR1 LNHDA, CDR2 SQIVND (reference sequence). The CDR3 runs to 14 residues.

The chain couples TRBV11-2 to TRBJ1-1; possible D gene TRBD1, 5 bases. The CDR3 covers 14 residues. The germline V gene encodes CDR1 SGHAT and CDR2 FQNNGV. V shed 0 bases and J shed 1 base, with 6 bases lying between them. CDR3: CASSLEGGNTEAFF. CDR3 nucleotide sequence: TGTGCCAGCAGCTTAGAGGGGGGGAACACTGAAGCTTTCTTT.

The rearrangement links TRBV11-2 to TRBJ2-7; 8 bases map to TRBD1. This CDR3 spans 14 amino acids. Germline values: CDR1 SGHAT, CDR2 FQNNGV. The junction had 5 bases not matched to a gene; V was cut back by 4 bases and J by 3 bases. The CDR3 DNA reads as TGTGCCAGCAGCTCAGGGGGACAGGACTACGAGCAGTACTTC. This sequence encodes CASSSGGQDYEQYF.

The chain joins TRBV6-2 or TRBV6-3 to TRBJ1-5, with D hard to call. This CDR3 comprises 12 residues. Germline CDR1 MNHEY, CDR2 SVGEGT. V gave up 6 bases and J gave up 11 bases, with 14 bases separating them. CDR3: CASSPSPGSQHF. DNA of the CDR3: TGTGCCAGCAGCCCTTCTCCCGGGTCCCAGCATTTT.

This clone occurred once. In DNA form, the CDR3 reads TGTGCCAGCAGACGTGCTATCGACTCTGGAAACACCATATATTTT. As protein: CASRRAIDSGNTIYF. The chain employs TRBV5-5 and TRBJ1-3; D is unclear. This CDR3 region has 15 residues. V dropped 5 bases and J dropped 0 bases, with 12 bases sitting between them. From germline, CDR1 is SGHKS and CDR2 YYEKEE (reference sequence). Full variable domain (outside the CDR3, taken from reference TRBV5-5 and TRBJ1-3): DAGVTQSPTHLIKTRGQQVTLRCSPISGHKSVSWYQQVLGQGPQFIFQYYEKEERGRGNFPDRFSARQFPNYSSELNVNALLLGDSALYLCASRRAIDSGNTIYFGEGSWLTVV.

This rearrangement joins TRBV7-2 to TRBJ1-1; D gene ambiguous. V was shortened by 5 bases and J by 2 bases, with 15 bases between the two germline ends. Germline assignment: CDR1 SGHTA and CDR2 FQGNSA. CDR3 length equals 15 residues. The CDR3 region has the DNA TGTGCCAGCAGCCCGAGACCGACACCCAACACTGAAGCTTTCTTT. This gives the protein CASSPRPTPNTEAFF.

The chain joins TRBV2 to TRBJ1-4; TRBD1 is a possible D gene (6 bases). Trimming pared 6 bases from V and 7 bases from J, leaving 15 bases between. CDR1 is SNHLY, CDR2 FYNNEI, per germline. The CDR3 spans 14 residues. CDR3 loop: CASSATGFGEKLFF. The DNA for the CDR3 is TGTGCCAGCAGCGCCACAGGGTTCGGTGAAAAACTGTTTTTT.

The chain employs TRBV27 and TRBJ2-7; 11 bases fit TRBD2. The CDR3 totals 15 residues. The junction had 11 bases not matched to a gene; V was cut back by 11 bases and J by 2 bases. Germline lookup yields CDR1 MNHEY and CDR2 SMNVEV (reference sequence). This CDR3 is CASSSGRAPTYEQYF. CDR3 sequence (DNA): TGTGCCTCGAGTAGCGGGAGGGCCCCAACCTACGAGCAGTACTTC.

The V call is TRBV19, the J call TRBJ1-5; the D is unclear. Between the trimmed V and J ends, which lost 3 bases and 7 bases, there was a span of 16 bases. The CDR3 sequence is 15 residues long. Per the germline V gene, CDR1 is LNHDA and CDR2 is SQIVND (reference sequence). This chain's CDR3 is CASSMVVSEVQPQHF. The CDR3 DNA follows: TGTGCCAGTAGTATGGTGGTTTCAGAAGTCCAGCCCCAGCATTTT.

The V call is TRBV14, the J call TRBJ1-2; maybe TRBD1 (6 bases). V lost 0 bases, J lost 8 bases, and 19 bases lay in between. Germline CDR1 and CDR2: SGHDN and FVKESK. The CDR3 runs to 16 residues. The CDR3 DNA sequence: TGTGCCAGCAGCCAAGATCTTACAGGGCGTGCGGACGGCTACACCTTC. Amino acids: CASSQDLTGRADGYTF.

V usage is TRBV5-6 and J usage is TRBJ1-6; TRBD1 agrees at 11 bases. V shed 3 bases and J 7 bases; nucleotides not matched to a gene: 6. The CDR3 totals 16 residues. Germline CDR1 is SGHDT and CDR2 is YYEEEE. CDR3 DNA sequence: TGTGCCAGCAGCTCGGGACAGGGGGAGAGGAATTCACCCCTCCACTTT. Protein sequence: CASSSGQGERNSPLHF.